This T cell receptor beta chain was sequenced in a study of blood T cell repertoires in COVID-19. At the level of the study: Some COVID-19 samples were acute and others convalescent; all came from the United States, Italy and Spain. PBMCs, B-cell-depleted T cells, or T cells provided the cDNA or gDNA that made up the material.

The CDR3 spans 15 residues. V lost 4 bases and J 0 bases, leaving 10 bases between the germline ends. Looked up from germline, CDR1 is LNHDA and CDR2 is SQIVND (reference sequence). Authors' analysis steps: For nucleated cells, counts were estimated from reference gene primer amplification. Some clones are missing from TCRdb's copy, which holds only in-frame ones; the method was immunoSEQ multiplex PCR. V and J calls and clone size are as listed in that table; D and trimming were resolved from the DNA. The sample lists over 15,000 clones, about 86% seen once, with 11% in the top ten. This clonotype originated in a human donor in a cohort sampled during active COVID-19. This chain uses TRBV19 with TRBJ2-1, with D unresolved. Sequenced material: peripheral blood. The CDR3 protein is CASSTVAASYNEQFF. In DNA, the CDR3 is TGTGCCAGTAGTACGGTAGCAGCCTCCTACAATGAGCAGTTCTTC.